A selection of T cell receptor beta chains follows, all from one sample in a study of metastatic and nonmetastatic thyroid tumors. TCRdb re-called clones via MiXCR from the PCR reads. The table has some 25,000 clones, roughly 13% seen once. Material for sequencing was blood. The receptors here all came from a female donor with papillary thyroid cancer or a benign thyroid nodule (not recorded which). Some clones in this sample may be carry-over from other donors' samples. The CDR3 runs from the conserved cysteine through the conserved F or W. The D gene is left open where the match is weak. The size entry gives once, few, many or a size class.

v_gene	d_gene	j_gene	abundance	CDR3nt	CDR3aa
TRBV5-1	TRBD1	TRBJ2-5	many	TGCGCCAGCAGCAACAACAGGGGACGCTACCAAGAGACCCAGTACTTC	CASSNNRGRYQETQYF
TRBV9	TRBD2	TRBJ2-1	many	TGTGCCAGCAGCTCGGGAGGGCCCGACAATGAGCAGTTCTTC	CASSSGGPDNEQFF
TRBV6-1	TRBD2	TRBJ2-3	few	TGTGCCAGCAGTGAAGTAGCGGGAGGTACAGATACGCAGTATTTT	CASSEVAGGTDTQYF
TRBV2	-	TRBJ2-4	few	TGTGCCAGCAGTGACCTCAGGGAGGAGGGCAAAAACATTCAGTACTTC	CASSDLREEGKNIQYF
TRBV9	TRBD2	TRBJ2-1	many	TGTGCCAGCAGCGTAGCGACTAGCGGGAGGGTCAATGAGCAGTTCTTC	CASSVATSGRVNEQFF
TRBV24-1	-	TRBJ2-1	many	TGTGCCACCAGTGACGCCCCCAGACGGGGGATCGGTGAGCAGTTCTTC	CATSDAPRRGIGEQFF
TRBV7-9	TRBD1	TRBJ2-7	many	TGTGCCAGCAGCTCCGGGACAGGGATGCACGAGCAGTACTTC	CASSSGTGMHEQYF
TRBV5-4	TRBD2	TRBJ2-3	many	TGTGCCAGCAGCTTGCGGAGGGCTAGCGGGAGTTTTCGGACAGATACGCAGTATTTT	CASSLRRASGSFRTDTQYF
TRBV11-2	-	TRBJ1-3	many	TGTGCCAGCAGGAAACCGGGAGGGCCTGGAAACACCATATATTTT	CASRKPGGPGNTIYF
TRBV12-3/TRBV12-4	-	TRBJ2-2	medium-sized	TGTGCCAGCAGAGAAGCGAGGAACACCGGGGAGCTGTTTTTT	CASREARNTGELFF
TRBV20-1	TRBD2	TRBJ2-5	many	TGCAGTGCTAGAACCCCTCCGGGACTAGCGGGGATTGAGACCCAGTACTTC	CSARTPPGLAGIETQYF
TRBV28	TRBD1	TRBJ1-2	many	TGTGCCAGCAGAGGCGACAGGGACTATGGCTACACCTTC	CASRGDRDYGYTF
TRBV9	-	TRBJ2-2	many	TGTGCCAGCAGCGGCCGACAGAACACCGGGGAGCTGTTTTTT	CASSGRQNTGELFF
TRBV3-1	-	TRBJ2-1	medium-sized	TGTGCCAGCAGCCCCCCCCGGGACTACAATGAGCAGTTCTTC	CASSPPRDYNEQFF
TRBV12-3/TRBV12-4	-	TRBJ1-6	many	TGTGCCAGCAGCCCGTCAGGGGCGGGTAATCCACCCCTCCACTTT	CASSPSGAGNPPLHF